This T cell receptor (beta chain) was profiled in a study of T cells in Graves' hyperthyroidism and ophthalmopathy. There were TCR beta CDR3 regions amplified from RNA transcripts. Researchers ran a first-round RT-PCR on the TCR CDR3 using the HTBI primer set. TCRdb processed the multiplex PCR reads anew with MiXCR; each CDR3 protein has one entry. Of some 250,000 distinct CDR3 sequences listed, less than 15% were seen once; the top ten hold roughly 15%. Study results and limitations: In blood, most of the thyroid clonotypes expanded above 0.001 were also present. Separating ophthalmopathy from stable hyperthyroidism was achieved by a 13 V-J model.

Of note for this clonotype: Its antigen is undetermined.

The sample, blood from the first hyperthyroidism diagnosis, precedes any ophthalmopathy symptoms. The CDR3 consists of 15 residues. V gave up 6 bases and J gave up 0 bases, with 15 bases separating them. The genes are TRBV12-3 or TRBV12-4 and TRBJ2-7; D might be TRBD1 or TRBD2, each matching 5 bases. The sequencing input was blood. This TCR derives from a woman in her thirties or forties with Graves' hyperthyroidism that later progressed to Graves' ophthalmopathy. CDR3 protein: CASRRGRAGSYEQYF. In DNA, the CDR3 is TGTGCCAGCAGGAGGGGCAGGGCCGGCTCCTACGAGCAGTACTTC.